A selection of T cell receptor beta chains follows, all from one sample in a study of blood T cell repertoires in COVID-19. Assay used: immunoSEQ multiplex PCR; TCRdb lists only in-frame clones, some missing. Among 150,000 to 180,000 clones, nearly 80% were seen once, and the ten largest hold roughly 1.5%. The sequencing input was peripheral blood. The receptors here all came from an older man with acute or convalescent COVID-19. Both conserved end residues are part of each CDR3. D genes are given only for firm matches. Some rows have no size entry. The others give once, few or many, or a class for an expanded clone.

DNA: TGTGCTAGTGGTTTTTTGGGGGGGGGCAGAGATACGCAGTATTTT
CDR3: CASGFLGGGRDTQYF
size: -
J: TRBJ2-3
V: TRBV12-5
D: -

DNA: TGTGCCAGTAGTATCCGGGGACAGGGGCACCAAGAGACCCAGTACTTC
CDR3: CASSIRGQGHQETQYF
size: once
J: TRBJ2-5
V: TRBV19
D: TRBD1

DNA: TGTGCCAGCAGCTTCGGGACAGGGGACACAGATACGCAGTATTTT
CDR3: CASSFGTGDTDTQYF
size: -
J: TRBJ2-3
V: TRBV7-9
D: TRBD1

DNA: TGTGCCACCGGAGGCCTAGCGGGGGATAACCAAGAGACCCAGTACTTC
CDR3: CATGGLAGDNQETQYF
size: few
J: TRBJ2-5
V: TRBV24-1
D: TRBD2

DNA: TGTGCCACGGGTACAGGGGCACCGCGGGAGACCCAGTACTTC
CDR3: CATGTGAPRETQYF
size: -
J: TRBJ2-5
V: TRBV10-3
D: TRBD1

DNA: TGTGCCAGCAGCCAAGATCGAGGCAGTAACTATGGCTACACCTTC
CDR3: CASSQDRGSNYGYTF
size: -
J: TRBJ1-2
V: TRBV4-2
D: -

DNA: TGTGCCAGCAGCTTAATGGGCAGGGGGGACACTGAAGCTTTCTTT
CDR3: CASSLMGRGDTEAFF
size: -
J: TRBJ1-1
V: TRBV7-9
D: TRBD1

DNA: TGTGCCAGCTCACCGTTCCGGGGGGCCTACAATGAGCAGTTCTTC
CDR3: CASSPFRGAYNEQFF
size: -
J: TRBJ2-1
V: TRBV18
D: TRBD2

DNA: TGTGCCAGCAGCCAAGAGTTACGGACTAGCGGGGGAAATGAGCAGTTCTTC
CDR3: CASSQELRTSGGNEQFF
size: -
J: TRBJ2-1
V: TRBV4-2
D: TRBD2

DNA: TGTGCCAGCAGCTCGCCGACAGAAAACTATGGCTACACCTTC
CDR3: CASSSPTENYGYTF
size: -
J: TRBJ1-2
V: TRBV3-1/TRBV3-2
D: -

DNA: TGTGCCAGCCTGCCTTGGGGCCTTACCACCGGGGAGCTGTTTTTT
CDR3: CASLPWGLTTGELFF
size: -
J: TRBJ2-2
V: TRBV6-5
D: -